This T cell receptor beta chain was sequenced for a study of T cells in tumors after PD-1 blockade. Study background: Tumor samples averaged roughly 26,000 templates (range roughly 550-99,264) and several thousand unique clonotypes.

The table came from immunoSEQ multiplex PCR; TCRdb's copy has only in-frame clones and leaves some out. This table has around 14,000 clones, roughly two thirds appearing once. The CDR3 spans 16 residues. Between the trimmed V and J ends, which lost 0 bases and 0 bases, there was a span of 9 bases. Germline CDR1 LGHDT, CDR2 YNNKEL (reference sequence). The chain combines TRBV3-1 (or the pseudogene TRBV3-2) with TRBJ2-4; D perhaps matches TRBD2 (5 bases). The input for sequencing was tumor tissue, taken after anti-PD-1 treatment. The sequence derives from a human donor with cutaneous squamous cell carcinoma. The CDR3 DNA reads as TGTGCCAGCAGCCAAGAGGGCGGGTTAGCCAAAAACATTCAGTACTTC. The encoded protein is CASSQEGGLAKNIQYF.